The present entry profiles one T cell receptor beta chain with its context. Profiling relied on immunoSEQ multiplex PCR, and the TCRdb table lists in-frame clones only, not all of them. The sample comprises tens of thousands of clones, around 83% of which are singletons, and just under 30% rests with the top ten. The data were obtained in a study of lymphopenia after photon versus proton radiotherapy. The V and J ends lost 0 bases and 0 bases respectively, with 9 bases between them. This CDR3 comprises 16 residues. Germline CDR1 reads LNHNV; CDR2 reads YYDKDF (reference sequence). Sequencing used peripheral blood, obtained from a patient treated with photon-based radiotherapy. The receptor comes from a man between 50 and 59 years old with gastric cancer. The J gene is TRBJ1-3, the V gene TRBV15; D call uncertain. CDR3 nucleotides: TGTGCCACCAGCAGAGAACGGATGAGCTCTGGAAACACCATATATTTT. It encodes CATSRERMSSGNTIYF.